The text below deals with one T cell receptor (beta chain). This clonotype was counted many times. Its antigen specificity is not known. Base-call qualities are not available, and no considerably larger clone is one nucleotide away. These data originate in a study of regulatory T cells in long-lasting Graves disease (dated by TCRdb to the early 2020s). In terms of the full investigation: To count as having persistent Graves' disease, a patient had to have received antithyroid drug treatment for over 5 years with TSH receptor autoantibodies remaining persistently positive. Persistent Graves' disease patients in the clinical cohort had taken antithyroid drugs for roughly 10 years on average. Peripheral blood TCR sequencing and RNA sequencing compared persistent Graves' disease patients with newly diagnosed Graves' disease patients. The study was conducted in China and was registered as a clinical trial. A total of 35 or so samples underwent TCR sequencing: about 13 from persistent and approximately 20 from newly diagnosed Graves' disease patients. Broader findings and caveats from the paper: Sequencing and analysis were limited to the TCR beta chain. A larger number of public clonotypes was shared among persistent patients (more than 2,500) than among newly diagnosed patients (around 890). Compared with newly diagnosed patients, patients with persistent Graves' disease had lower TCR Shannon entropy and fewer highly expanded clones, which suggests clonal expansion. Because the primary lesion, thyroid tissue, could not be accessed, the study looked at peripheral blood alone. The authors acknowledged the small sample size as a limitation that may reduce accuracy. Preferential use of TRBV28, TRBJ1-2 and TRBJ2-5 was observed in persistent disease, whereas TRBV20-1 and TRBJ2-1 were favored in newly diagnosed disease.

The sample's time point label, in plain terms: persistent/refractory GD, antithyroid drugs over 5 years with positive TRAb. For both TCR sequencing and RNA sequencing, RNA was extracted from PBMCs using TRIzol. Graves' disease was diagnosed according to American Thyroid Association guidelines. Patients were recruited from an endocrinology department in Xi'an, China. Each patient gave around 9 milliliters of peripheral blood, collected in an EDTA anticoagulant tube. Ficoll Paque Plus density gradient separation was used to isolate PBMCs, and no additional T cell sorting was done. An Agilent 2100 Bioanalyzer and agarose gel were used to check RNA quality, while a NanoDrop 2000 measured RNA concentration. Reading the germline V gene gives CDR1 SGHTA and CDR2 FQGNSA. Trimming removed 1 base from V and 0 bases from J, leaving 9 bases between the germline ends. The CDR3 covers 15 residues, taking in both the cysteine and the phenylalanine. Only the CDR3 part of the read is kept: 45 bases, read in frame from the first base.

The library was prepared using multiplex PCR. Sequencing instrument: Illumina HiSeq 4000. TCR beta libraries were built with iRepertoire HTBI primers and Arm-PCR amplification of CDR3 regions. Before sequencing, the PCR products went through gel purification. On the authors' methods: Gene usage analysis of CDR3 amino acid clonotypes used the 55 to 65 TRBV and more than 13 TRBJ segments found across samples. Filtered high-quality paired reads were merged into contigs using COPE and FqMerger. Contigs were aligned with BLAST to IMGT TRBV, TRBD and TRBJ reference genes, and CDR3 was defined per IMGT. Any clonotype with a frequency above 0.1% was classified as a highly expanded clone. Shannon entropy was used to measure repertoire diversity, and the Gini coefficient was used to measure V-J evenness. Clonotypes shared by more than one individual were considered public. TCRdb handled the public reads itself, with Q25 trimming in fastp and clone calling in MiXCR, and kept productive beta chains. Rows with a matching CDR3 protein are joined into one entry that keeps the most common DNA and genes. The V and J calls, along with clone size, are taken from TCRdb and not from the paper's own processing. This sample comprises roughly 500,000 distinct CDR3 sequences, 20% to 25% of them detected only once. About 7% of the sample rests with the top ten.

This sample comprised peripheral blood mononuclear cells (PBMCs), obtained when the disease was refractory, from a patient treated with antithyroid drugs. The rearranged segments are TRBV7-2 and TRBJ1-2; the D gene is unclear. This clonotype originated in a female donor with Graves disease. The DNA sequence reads TGTGCCAGCAGCTTAGACGTCAGTCCTAACTATGGCTACACCTTC. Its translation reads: CASSLDVSPNYGYTF.